Below are 30 T cell receptor beta chains sequenced from a single sample in a study of chemoradiotherapy in HPV16-positive cancers. Data came from immunoSEQ multiplex PCR; TCRdb stores just in-frame clones and leaves some out. Of 40,000 or so clones listed, under 80% are singletons. The material sequenced was blood, taken from a patient who underwent chemoradiotherapy. The receptor source for this set is a human donor with HPV-associated anogenital cancer.

V usage is TRBV10-2 and J usage is TRBJ1-2; 7 positions agree with TRBD1. CDR1 is WSHSY and CDR2 is SAAADI in the germline V gene. The CDR3 runs to 14 residues. Trimming removed 6 bases from V and 4 bases from J; junction bases left unmatched: 8. The DNA for the CDR3 is TGCGCCAGCAGAGAAACGGGACAGACCTATGGCTACACCTTC. Translating gives CASRETGQTYGYTF.

The chain links TRBV30 to TRBJ1-1; 7 bases are a match to TRBD1. Per the germline V gene, CDR1 is GTSNPN and CDR2 is SVGIG (reference sequence). This CDR3 spans 12 amino acids. Unmatched junction bases numbered 7, after V lost 4 bases and J lost 8 bases. CDR3 loop: CAWIGGAREAFF. CDR3 DNA: TGTGCCTGGATAGGGGGCGCGAGAGAAGCTTTCTTT.

This rearrangement joins TRBV7-8 to TRBJ1-4; the D is unclear. There are 17 residues in the CDR3. Germline assignment: CDR1 SGHVS and CDR2 FQNEAQ. Trimming shortened V by 2 bases and J by 7 bases, and 20 bases separated the two germline ends. In nucleotides, the CDR3 is TGTGCCAGCAGCTTAAGTTCGCCAGGCCGTCAAGGTGAAAAACTGTTTTTT. Translating gives CASSLSSPGRQGEKLFF.

The chain employs TRBV6-5 and TRBJ2-1, with 10 positions matching TRBD1. The CDR3 extends over 16 amino acids. J gave up 9 bases and V 2 bases, and 10 bases lay outside the gene matches. CDR1 and CDR2 from the germline V gene are MNHEY and SVGAGI. The CDR3: CASSYPRTGGTAEQFF. The CDR3 DNA follows: TGTGCCAGCAGTTACCCCCGGACAGGGGGGACTGCTGAGCAGTTCTTC.

This clone was seen just once. The genes are TRBV30 and TRBJ1-2; the D is unclear. V was shortened by 3 bases and J by 0 bases, with 14 bases between the two germline ends. CDR3 length: 15 residues. CDR1 GTSNPN and CDR2 SVGIG come from the germline V gene (reference sequence). The CDR3 protein is CAWSPLRVTNYGYTF. CDR3 coding DNA: TGTGCCTGGAGCCCTCTGAGGGTCACTAACTATGGCTACACCTTC.

The chain recombines TRBV7-8 with TRBJ1-2; D is undetermined. The CDR3 has 18 amino acids. The germline CDR1 and CDR2 sequences are SGHVS and FQNEAQ. V was trimmed by 3 bases and J by 4 bases, leaving 24 bases between them. DNA for the CDR3: TGTGCCAGCAGCTTCCGACTAGGGTCACTCGGCGGATTCTATGGCTACACCTTC. Translation gives CASSFRLGSLGGFYGYTF.

The chain is built from TRBV6-1 and TRBJ2-7, with D perhaps matching TRBD1 (6 bases). V gave up 2 bases and J gave up 10 bases, with 15 bases separating them. This CDR3 has 13 residues. Germline V CDR1 and CDR2: MNHNS, SASEGT. The CDR3 DNA follows: TGTGCCAGCAGTGAACGGACAGCCAGGGGCCAGTACTTC. It translates to CASSERTARGQYF.

The rearrangement uses TRBV5-4 and TRBJ1-1; D call uncertain. Germline V gene data show CDR1 as SGHNT and CDR2 as YYREEE (reference sequence). CDR3 length: 13 amino acids. V was clipped by 5 bases and J by 1 base, with 9 bases between them. This CDR3 reads CASSSDENTEAFF. CDR3 DNA: TGTGCCAGCAGTTCTGACGAGAACACTGAAGCTTTCTTT.

This chain joins TRBV5-8 and TRBJ2-5, with a tentative D call TRBD2 (6 bases). V lost 0 bases, J lost 0 bases, and 9 bases lay in between. From germline, CDR1 is SGHTS and CDR2 YDEGEE. The CDR3 contains 15 residues. CDR3 sequence reads: CASSLGRGYQETQYF. DNA of the CDR3: TGTGCCAGCAGCTTGGGACGGGGGTACCAAGAGACCCAGTACTTC. Full variable domain (outside the CDR3, taken from reference TRBV5-8 and TRBJ2-5): EAGVTQSPTHLIKTRGQQATLRCSPISGHTSVYWYQQALGLGLQFLLWYDEGEERNRGNFPPRFSGRQFPNYSSELNVNALELEDSALYLCASSLGRGYQETQYFGPGTRLLVL.

This clone was counted only a few times. In DNA, the CDR3 is TGTGCCAGCAGCTCCGGGACAGTCAGCAATCAGCCCCAGCATTTT. This gives the protein CASSSGTVSNQPQHF. The chain has TRBV7-8 and TRBJ1-5; 7 bases are a match to TRBD1. With 4 bases clipped from V and 1 base from J, the junction kept 4 bases outside the gene matches. Germline V lookup: CDR1 SGHVS, CDR2 FQNEAQ. The length of the CDR3 is 15 residues.

This clone appeared a few times. V gene TRBV27 combines with J gene TRBJ1-1; D is uncertain. CDR1 and CDR2 (germline): MNHEY, SMNVEV (reference sequence). V dropped 6 bases and J dropped 1 base, with 9 bases sitting between them. The length of the CDR3 is 13 residues. CDR3 coding DNA: TGTGCCAGCAGCATACAGAGGAACACTGAAGCTTTCTTT. It encodes CASSIQRNTEAFF.

A few counts support this clone. The V and J genes are TRBV19 and TRBJ1-6, with D possibly matching TRBD1 (6 bases). Germline CDR1 LNHDA, CDR2 SQIVND (reference sequence). V lost 3 bases and J lost 13, with 13 bases in between. The CDR3 is 13 residues long. The CDR3 reads CASSIGQLAPLHF. As DNA, the CDR3 is TGTGCCAGTAGTATTGGACAGTTGGCGCCCCTCCACTTT.

This chain uses TRBV4-1 with TRBJ2-6, with D unresolved. The CDR3 consists of 14 residues. Trimming pared 3 bases from V and 0 bases from J, leaving 3 bases between. The germline CDR1 and CDR2 sequences are MGHRA and YSYEKL. The CDR3 loop reads CASSHNSGANVLTF. The DNA of the CDR3 is TGCGCCAGCAGCCACAACTCTGGGGCCAACGTCCTGACTTTC.

The chain employs TRBV5-8 and TRBJ1-6; D is perhaps TRBD1 (5 bases). Germline V lookup: CDR1 SGHTS, CDR2 YDEGEE. The CDR3 length is 15 residues. The V end was cut by 2 bases, the J end by 7 bases, with 13 bases between. The CDR3 nucleotides are TGTGCCAGCAGCTTAGGGGCGATAAAAAATTCACCCCTCCACTTT. Encoded protein: CASSLGAIKNSPLHF.

This clone was picked up one time. V usage is TRBV5-1 and J usage is TRBJ2-3; 11 bases line up with TRBD2. Looked up from germline, CDR1 is SGHRS and CDR2 is YFSETQ. With V trimmed by 4 bases and J by 0 bases, 7 bases remained unmatched. This CDR3 region has 17 residues. Written as DNA, the CDR3 is TGCGCCAGCAGCCTGGGACTAGCGGCGACTAGCACAGATACGCAGTATTTT. Protein product: CASSLGLAATSTDTQYF.

The V gene is TRBV23-1, the J gene TRBJ2-6; tentatively, D is TRBD1 (6 bases). TRBV23-1 belongs to the ORF category, with a function that is uncertain. V was trimmed by 5 bases and J by 0 bases, leaving 17 bases between them. This CDR3 has 18 residues. CDR3 in amino acids: CASSKPPGHISGANVLTF. Here the CDR3 DNA reads TGCGCCAGCAGTAAGCCCCCGGGACACATCTCTGGGGCCAACGTCCTGACTTTC.

The chain combines TRBV18 with TRBJ2-3; a weak D match, TRBD1 (6 bases). The CDR3 consists of 16 residues. Deletions cut 4 bases from V and 2 bases from J, with 16 bases between. Per the germline V gene, CDR1 is KGHSH and CDR2 is LQKENI. The CDR3 reads CASSRQQGSVTDTQYF. Written as DNA, the CDR3 is TGTGCCAGCTCACGACAACAGGGTTCAGTCACAGATACGCAGTATTTT.

DNA for the CDR3: TGTGCCACCAGCGACGGGACTAGCGGGGTGTATAATGAGCAGTTCTTC. Residues: CATSDGTSGVYNEQFF. This chain joins TRBV15 and TRBJ2-1, with 13 bases identical to TRBD2. V lost 5 bases and J lost 7; bases outside the gene matches: 8. In germline, CDR1 is LNHNV, CDR2 YYDKDF (reference sequence). This CDR3 has 16 residues. The full variable domain, rest sourced from reference TRBV15 and TRBJ2-1, is DAMVIQNPRYQVTQFGKPVTLSCSQTLNHNVMYWYQQKSSQAPKLLFHYYDKDFNNEADTPDNFQSRRPNTSFCFLDIRSPGLGDTAMYLCATSDGTSGVYNEQFFGPGTRLTVL.

In this sample, this clone turned up once. This chain uses TRBV27 with TRBJ2-5, with 10 bases fitting TRBD1. The CDR3 is 15 residues long. Germline values: CDR1 MNHEY, CDR2 SMNVEV (reference sequence). Trimming took 4 bases from V and 1 from J; bases not matched to a gene: 3. CDR3 sequence: CASSYRDRGQETQYF. CDR3 coding DNA: TGTGCCAGCAGTTACCGGGACAGGGGCCAAGAGACCCAGTACTTC.

This chain joins TRBV7-2 and TRBJ2-3; a possible D gene is TRBD2 (5 bases). The CDR3 has 16 residues. Germline CDR1 reads SGHTA; CDR2 reads FQGNSA. Trimming stripped 5 bases from V and 0 bases from J, with 15 bases between. The CDR3 DNA sequence: TGTGCCAGCAGCATATTTGGTCCGGGGAGCACAGATACGCAGTATTTT. This translates into CASSIFGPGSTDTQYF. Full variable domain (rest looked up from reference TRBV7-2 and TRBJ2-3): GAGVSQSPSNKVTEKGKDVELRCDPISGHTALYWYRQSLGQGLEFLIYFQGNSAPDKSGLPSDRFSAERTGGSVSTLTIQRTQQEDSAVYLCASSIFGPGSTDTQYFGPGTRLTVL.

V and J are TRBV6-1 and TRBJ2-5; D might be TRBD1 (6 bases). Trimming shortened V by 3 bases and J by 5 bases, and 16 bases separated the two germline ends. The CDR3 runs to 15 residues. Germline V lookup: CDR1 MNHNS, CDR2 SASEGT. In DNA, the CDR3 is TGTGCCAGCAGTGACGTGAACAGGGTTTCGGAGACCCAGTACTTC. Translating gives CASSDVNRVSETQYF.

This clone was detected a few times. The chain uses TRBV4-3 and TRBJ2-7; 7 nucleotides align to TRBD2. The ends lost 6 bases at V and 6 bases at J; junction bases unmatched: 5. The CDR3 has 12 residues. CDR1 and CDR2 (germline): LGHNA, YSLEER. The CDR3 nucleotides are TGCGCCAGCAGTCGGGCTAGCGGCGAGCAGTACTTC. Translation: CASSRASGEQYF.

This clone was seen only a few times. CDR3 region: CASSIQGADGYTF. The CDR3 bases are TGTGCCAGCAGCATTCAGGGGGCAGATGGCTACACCTTC. The rearrangement joins TRBV5-4 to TRBJ1-2; 8 positions match TRBD1. This CDR3 has 13 amino acids. The germline CDR1 and CDR2 sequences are SGHNT and YYREEE (reference sequence). With 4 bases clipped from V and 6 bases from J, the junction kept 5 bases outside the gene matches.

J is TRBJ1-4 and V is TRBV7-9; 10 bases are a match to TRBD1. J lost 2 bases, V lost 3 bases, and 3 bases had no gene match. CDR1 is SEHNR, CDR2 FQNEAQ, per germline (reference sequence). This CDR3 has 16 amino acids. The CDR3 loop reads CASSLGDRGTNEKLFF. CDR3 DNA sequence: TGTGCCAGCAGCTTGGGGGACAGGGGCACTAATGAAAAACTGTTTTTT.

This rearrangement joins TRBV6-1 to TRBJ1-2; 8 bases agree with TRBD1. The CDR3 totals 13 residues. With 4 bases clipped from V and 5 bases from J, the junction kept 3 bases outside the gene matches. Germline CDR1 and CDR2: MNHNS and SASEGT. As DNA, the CDR3 is TGTGCCAGCAGTGGGACAGGGCCTTATGGCTACACCTTC. It specifies CASSGTGPYGYTF.

The rearrangement links TRBV7-9 to TRBJ1-5; D call uncertain. The CDR3 has 13 residues. Germline V CDR1 and CDR2: SEHNR, FQNEAQ (reference sequence). The germline V and J ends were trimmed by 4 bases and 4 bases, with 8 bases remaining between them. The CDR3 DNA reads TGTGCCAGCAGCTATGCGGAAAATCAGCCCCAGCATTTT. It encodes CASSYAENQPQHF.

V usage is TRBV6-5 and J usage is TRBJ2-7; a possible D gene is TRBD2 (5 bases). V lost 6 bases and J 2 bases, leaving 14 bases between the germline ends. The CDR3 is 14 residues long. Germline CDR1 is MNHEY and CDR2 is SVGAGI. The CDR3 sequence is CASRPRDGAYEQYF. In nucleotides, the CDR3 is TGTGCCAGCAGGCCCCGAGACGGGGCCTACGAGCAGTACTTC.

There are a few counts of this clone. The rearrangement uses TRBV27 and TRBJ1-1; D perhaps matches TRBD1 (6 bases). The germline V gene has CDR1 MNHEY and CDR2 SMNVEV (reference sequence). This CDR3 has 15 amino acids. V gave up 5 bases and J gave up 4 bases, with 17 bases separating them. The CDR3 coding sequence is TGTGCCAGCAGTCCCCAAACAGGGCGGCGCACTGAAGCTTTCTTT. Its translation is CASSPQTGRRTEAFF.

This chain links TRBV27 with TRBJ1-1, with a tentative D call TRBD1 (6 bases). Looked up from germline, CDR1 is MNHEY and CDR2 is SMNVEV (reference sequence). The CDR3 loop spans 16 amino acids. The V gene lost 5 bases and the J gene lost 5 bases, with 21 bases spanning the gap. The CDR3 DNA sequence: TGTGCCAGCAGTCCACAGGGTAGGATATTGCTTACTGAAGCTTTCTTT. It is translated as CASSPQGRILLTEAFF.

In regard to this clone: The sample holds other DNA sequences that translate to the same CDR3. The rearrangement links TRBV5-1 to TRBJ1-1; 7 bases are shared with TRBD1. Looked up from germline, CDR1 is SGHRS and CDR2 is YFSETQ. This CDR3 region has 14 residues. The trim removed 4 bases at V and 2 bases at J, leaving 5 bases unmatched. CDR3 coding DNA: TGCGCCAGCAGCCTAGGGACAGCCAACACTGAAGCTTTCTTT. Its protein product is CASSLGTANTEAFF. Full variable domain (outside the CDR3, taken from reference TRBV5-1 and TRBJ1-1): KAGVTQTPRYLIKTRGQQVTLSCSPISGHRSVSWYQQTPGQGLQFLFEYFSETQRNKGNFPGRFSGRQFSNSRSEMNVSTLELGDSALYLCASSLGTANTEAFFGQGTRLTVV.